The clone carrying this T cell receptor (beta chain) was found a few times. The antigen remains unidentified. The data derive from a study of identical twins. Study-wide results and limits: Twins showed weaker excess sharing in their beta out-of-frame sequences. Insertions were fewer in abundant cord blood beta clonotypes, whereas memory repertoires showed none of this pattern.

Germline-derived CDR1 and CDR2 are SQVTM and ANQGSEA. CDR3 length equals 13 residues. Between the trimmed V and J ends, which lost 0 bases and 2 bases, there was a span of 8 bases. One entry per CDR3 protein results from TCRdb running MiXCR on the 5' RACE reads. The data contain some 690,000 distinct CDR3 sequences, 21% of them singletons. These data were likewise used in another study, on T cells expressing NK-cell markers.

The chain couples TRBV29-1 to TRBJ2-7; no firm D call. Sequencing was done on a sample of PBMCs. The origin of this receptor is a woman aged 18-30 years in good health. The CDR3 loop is CSVEDRVTYEQYF. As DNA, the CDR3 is TGCAGCGTTGAAGATCGGGTTACCTACGAGCAGTACTTC.